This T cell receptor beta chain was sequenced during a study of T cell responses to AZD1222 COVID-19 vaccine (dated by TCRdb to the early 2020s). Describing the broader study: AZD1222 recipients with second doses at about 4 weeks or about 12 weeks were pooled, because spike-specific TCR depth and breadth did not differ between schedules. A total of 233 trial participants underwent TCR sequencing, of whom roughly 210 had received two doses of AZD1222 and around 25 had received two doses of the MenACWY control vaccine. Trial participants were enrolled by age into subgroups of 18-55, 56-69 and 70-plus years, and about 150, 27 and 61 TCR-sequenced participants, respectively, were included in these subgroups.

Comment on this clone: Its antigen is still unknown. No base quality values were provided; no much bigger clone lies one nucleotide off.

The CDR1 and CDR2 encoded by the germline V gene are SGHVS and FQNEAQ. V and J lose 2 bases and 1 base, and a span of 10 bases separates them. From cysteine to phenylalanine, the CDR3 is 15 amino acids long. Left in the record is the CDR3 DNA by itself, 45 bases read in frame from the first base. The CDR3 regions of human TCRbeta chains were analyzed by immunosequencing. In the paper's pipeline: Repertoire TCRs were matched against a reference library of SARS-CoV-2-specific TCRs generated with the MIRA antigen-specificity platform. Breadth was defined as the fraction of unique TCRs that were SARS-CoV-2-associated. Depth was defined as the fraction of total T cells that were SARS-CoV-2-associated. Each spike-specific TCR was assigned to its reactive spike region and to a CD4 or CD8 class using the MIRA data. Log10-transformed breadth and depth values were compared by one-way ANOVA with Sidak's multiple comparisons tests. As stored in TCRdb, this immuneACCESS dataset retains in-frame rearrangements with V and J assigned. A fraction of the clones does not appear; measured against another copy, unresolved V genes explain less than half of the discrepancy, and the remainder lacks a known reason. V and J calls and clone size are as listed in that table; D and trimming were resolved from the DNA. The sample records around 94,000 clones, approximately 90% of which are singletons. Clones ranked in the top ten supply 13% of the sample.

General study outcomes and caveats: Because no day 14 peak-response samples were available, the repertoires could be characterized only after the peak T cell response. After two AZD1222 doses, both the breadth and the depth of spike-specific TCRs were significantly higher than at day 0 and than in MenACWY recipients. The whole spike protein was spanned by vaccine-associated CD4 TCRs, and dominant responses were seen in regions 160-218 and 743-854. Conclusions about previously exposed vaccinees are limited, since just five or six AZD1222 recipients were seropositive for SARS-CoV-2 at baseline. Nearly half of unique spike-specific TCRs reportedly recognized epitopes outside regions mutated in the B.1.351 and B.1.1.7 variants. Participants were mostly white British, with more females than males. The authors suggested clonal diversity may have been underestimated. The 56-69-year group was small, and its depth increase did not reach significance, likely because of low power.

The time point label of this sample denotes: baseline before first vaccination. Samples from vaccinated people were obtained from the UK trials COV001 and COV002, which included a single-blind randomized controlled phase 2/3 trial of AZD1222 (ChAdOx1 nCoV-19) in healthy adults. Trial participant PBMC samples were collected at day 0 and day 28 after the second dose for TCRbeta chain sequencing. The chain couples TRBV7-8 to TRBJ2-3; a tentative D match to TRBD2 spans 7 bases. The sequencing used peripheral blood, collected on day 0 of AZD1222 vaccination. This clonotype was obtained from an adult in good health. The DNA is TGTGCCAGCAGCTTATGGCGGGGGCGCACAGATACGCAGTATTTT. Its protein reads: CASSLWRGRTDTQYF.